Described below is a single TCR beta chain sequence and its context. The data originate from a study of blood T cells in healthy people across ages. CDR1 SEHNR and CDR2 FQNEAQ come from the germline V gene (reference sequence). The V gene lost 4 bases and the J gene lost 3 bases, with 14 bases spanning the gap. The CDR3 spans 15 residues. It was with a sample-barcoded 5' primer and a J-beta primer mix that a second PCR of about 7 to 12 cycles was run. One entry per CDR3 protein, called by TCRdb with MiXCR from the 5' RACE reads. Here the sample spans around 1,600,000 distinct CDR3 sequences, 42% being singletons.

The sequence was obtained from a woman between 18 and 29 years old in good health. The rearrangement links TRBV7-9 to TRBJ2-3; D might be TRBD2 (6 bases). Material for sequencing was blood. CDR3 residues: CASSSIAEATDTQYF. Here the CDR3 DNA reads TGTGCCAGCAGCTCGATAGCGGAGGCGACAGATACGCAGTATTTT.